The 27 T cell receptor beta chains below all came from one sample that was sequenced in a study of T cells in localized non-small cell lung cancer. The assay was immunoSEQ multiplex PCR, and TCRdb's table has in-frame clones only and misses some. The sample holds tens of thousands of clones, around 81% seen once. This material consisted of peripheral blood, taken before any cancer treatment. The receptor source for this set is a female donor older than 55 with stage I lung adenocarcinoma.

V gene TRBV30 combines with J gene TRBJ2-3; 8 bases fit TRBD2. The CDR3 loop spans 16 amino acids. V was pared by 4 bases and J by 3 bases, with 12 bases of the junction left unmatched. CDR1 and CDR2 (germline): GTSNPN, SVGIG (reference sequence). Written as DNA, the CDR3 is TGTGCCTGGACCCTGGGCGGGACTAGTAGGACAGATACGCAGTATTTT. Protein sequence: CAWTLGGTSRTDTQYF. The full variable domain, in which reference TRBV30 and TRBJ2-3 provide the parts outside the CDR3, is SQTIHQWPATLVQPVGSPLSLECTVEGTSNPNLYWYRQAAGRGLQLLFYSVGIGQISSEVPQNLSASRPQDRQFILSSKKLLLSDSGFYLCAWTLGGTSRTDTQYFGPGTRLTVL.

CDR3 amino acids: CASSLRTSGRYEQFF. The CDR3 nucleotides read TGCGCCAGCAGCCTACGGACTAGCGGGAGATATGAGCAGTTCTTC. This chain joins TRBV4-3 and TRBJ2-1; TRBD2 matches 13 bases. There are 15 residues in the CDR3. Losses at the gene ends were 4 bases for V and 8 bases for J; bases not matched to a gene: 5. CDR1 is LGHNA, CDR2 YSLEER, per germline.

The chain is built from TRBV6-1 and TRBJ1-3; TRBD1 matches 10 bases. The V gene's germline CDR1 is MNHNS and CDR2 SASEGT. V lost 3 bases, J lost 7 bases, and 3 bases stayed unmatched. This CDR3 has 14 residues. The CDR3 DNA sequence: TGTGCCAGCAGTGAGGGACAGGGGAAGAACACCATATATTTT. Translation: CASSEGQGKNTIYF.

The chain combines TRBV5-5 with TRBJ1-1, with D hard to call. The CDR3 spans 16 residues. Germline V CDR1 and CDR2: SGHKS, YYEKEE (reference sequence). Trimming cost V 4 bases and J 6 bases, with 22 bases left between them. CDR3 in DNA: TGTGCCAGCAGCCCACCCGCGGTAGGAGCCTTCGCTGAAGCTTTCTTT. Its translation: CASSPPAVGAFAEAFF.

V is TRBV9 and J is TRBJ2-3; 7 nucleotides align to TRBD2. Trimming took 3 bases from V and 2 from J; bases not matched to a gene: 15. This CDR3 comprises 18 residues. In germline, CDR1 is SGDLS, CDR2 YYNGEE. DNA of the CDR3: TGTGCCAGCAGCGCTGTTCTGGGGACTACACTTTCCACAGATACGCAGTATTTT. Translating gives CASSAVLGTTLSTDTQYF.

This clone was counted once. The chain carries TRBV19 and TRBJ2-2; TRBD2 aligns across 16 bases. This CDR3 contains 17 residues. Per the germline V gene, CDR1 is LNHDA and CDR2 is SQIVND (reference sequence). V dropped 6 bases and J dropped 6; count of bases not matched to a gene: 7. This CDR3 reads CASRSGLAGGKAGELFF. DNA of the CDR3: TGTGCCAGTAGGTCGGGACTAGCGGGAGGGAAGGCCGGGGAGCTGTTTTTT.

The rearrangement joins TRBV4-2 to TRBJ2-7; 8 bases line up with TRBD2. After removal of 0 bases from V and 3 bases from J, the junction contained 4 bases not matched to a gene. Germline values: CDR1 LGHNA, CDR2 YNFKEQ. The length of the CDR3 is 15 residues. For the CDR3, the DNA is TGTGCCAGCAGCCAAGACCCGAGCGGGGGCTACGAGCAGTACTTC. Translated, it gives CASSQDPSGGYEQYF.

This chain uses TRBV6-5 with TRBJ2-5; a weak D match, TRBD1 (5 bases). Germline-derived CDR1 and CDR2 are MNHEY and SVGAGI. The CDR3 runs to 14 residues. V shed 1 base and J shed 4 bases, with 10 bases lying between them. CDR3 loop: CASSYWGSGETQYF. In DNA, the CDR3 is TGTGCCAGCAGTTACTGGGGCTCGGGAGAGACCCAGTACTTC.

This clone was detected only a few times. The CDR3 bases are TGTGCCAGCACCTACAGGGGCCACTATGGCTACACCTTC. Translation: CASTYRGHYGYTF. This chain joins TRBV6-5 and TRBJ1-2, with 7 nucleotides matching TRBD1. J was trimmed by 3 bases and V by 7 bases; bases with no gene match: 5. Looked up from germline, CDR1 is MNHEY and CDR2 is SVGAGI. The CDR3 has 13 amino acids.

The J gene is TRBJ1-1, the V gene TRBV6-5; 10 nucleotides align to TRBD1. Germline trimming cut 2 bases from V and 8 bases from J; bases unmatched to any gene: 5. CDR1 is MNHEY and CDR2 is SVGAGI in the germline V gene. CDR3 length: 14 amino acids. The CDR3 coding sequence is TGTGCCAGCAGTTACGGGACAGGGGCCTCCGAAGCTTTCTTT. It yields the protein CASSYGTGASEAFF.

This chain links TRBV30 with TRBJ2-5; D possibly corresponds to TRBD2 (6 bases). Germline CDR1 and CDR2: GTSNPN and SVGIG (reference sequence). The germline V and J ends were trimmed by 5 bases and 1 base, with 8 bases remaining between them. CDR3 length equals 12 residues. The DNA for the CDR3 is TGTGCCTGGGGGAGGACCCAAGAGACCCAGTACTTC. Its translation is CAWGRTQETQYF.

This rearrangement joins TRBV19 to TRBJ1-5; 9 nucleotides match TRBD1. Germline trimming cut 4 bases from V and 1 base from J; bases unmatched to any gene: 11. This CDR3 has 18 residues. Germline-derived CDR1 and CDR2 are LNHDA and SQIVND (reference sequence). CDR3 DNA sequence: TGTGCCAGTAGTACGTCCCGGGACAGGGCTGGGAGCAATCAGCCCCAGCATTTT. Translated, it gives CASSTSRDRAGSNQPQHF.

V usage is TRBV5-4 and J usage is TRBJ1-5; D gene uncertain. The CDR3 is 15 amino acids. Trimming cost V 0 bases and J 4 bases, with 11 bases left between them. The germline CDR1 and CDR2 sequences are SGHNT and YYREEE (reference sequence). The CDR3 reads CASSLDPGTNQPQHF. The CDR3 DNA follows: TGTGCCAGCAGCTTGGATCCAGGCACTAATCAGCCCCAGCATTTT.

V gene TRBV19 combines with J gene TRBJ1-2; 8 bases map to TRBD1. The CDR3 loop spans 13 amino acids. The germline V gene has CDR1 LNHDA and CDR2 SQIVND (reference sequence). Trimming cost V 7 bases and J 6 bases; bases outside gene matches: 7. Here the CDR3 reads CASKVGTGDGYTF. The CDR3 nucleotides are TGTGCCAGTAAGGTGGGGACAGGAGATGGCTACACCTTC.

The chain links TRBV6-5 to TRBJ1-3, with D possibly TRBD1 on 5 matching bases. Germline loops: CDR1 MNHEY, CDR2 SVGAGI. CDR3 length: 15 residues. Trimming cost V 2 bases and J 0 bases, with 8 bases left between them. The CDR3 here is CASSYGTSSGNTIYF. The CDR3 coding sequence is TGTGCCAGCAGTTACGGGACCAGCTCTGGAAACACCATATATTTT.

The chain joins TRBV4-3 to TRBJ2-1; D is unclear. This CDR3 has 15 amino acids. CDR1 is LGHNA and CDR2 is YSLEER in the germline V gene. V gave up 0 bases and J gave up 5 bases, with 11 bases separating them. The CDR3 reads CASSQDYRQNNEQFF. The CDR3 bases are TGCGCCAGCAGCCAAGATTATAGACAAAACAATGAGCAGTTCTTC.

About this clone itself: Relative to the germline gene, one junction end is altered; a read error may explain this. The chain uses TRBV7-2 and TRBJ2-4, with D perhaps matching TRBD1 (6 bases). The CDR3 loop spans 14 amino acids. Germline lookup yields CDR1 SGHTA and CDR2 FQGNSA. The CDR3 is CASSLGTARGLSNF. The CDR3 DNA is TGTGCCAGCAGCTTAGGCACGGCCAGGGGCTTGTCGAACTTC.

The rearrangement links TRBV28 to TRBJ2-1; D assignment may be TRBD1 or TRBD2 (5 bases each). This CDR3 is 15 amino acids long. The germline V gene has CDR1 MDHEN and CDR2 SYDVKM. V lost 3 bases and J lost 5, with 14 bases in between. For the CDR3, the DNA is TGTGCCAGCAGTTTTGGGGCTAGCATCGACAATGAGCAGTTCTTC. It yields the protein CASSFGASIDNEQFF.

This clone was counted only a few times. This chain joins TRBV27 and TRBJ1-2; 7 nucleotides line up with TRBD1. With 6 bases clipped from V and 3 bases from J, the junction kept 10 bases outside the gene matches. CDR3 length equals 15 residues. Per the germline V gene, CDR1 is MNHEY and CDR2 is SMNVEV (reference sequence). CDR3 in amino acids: CASRNSGQSYYGYTF. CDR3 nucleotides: TGTGCCAGCAGGAATTCGGGACAGTCTTACTATGGCTACACCTTC.

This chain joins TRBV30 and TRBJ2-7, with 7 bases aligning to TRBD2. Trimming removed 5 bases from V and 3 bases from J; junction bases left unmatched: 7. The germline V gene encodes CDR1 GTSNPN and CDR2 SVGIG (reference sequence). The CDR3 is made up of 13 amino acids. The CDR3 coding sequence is TGTGCCTGGGTGAGGGAGGGAGGCTACGAGCAGTACTTC. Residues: CAWVREGGYEQYF.

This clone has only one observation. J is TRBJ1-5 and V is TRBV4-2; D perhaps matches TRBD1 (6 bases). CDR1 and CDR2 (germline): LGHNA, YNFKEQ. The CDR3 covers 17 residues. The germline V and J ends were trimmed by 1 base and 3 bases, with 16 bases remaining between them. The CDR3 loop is CASSQGSAGDDNQPQHF. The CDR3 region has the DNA TGTGCCAGCAGCCAAGGGTCGGCAGGGGATGACAATCAGCCCCAGCATTTT.

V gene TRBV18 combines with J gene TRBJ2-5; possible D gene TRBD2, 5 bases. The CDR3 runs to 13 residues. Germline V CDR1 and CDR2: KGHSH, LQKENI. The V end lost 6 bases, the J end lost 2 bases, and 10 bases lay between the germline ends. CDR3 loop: CASSPWRQETQYF. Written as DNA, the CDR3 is TGTGCCAGCTCCCCCTGGAGGCAAGAGACCCAGTACTTC.

CDR3 residues: CASSQDRGYNSPLHF. The DNA for the CDR3 is TGCGCCAGCAGCCAAGACAGGGGGTATAATTCACCCCTCCACTTT. This sequence joins TRBV4-3 and TRBJ1-6, with 7 bases aligning to TRBD1. The V segment lost 0 bases and the J segment 4 bases; nucleotides outside the gene matches: 0. Per germline, CDR1 LGHNA and CDR2 YSLEER. CDR3 length: 15 amino acids.

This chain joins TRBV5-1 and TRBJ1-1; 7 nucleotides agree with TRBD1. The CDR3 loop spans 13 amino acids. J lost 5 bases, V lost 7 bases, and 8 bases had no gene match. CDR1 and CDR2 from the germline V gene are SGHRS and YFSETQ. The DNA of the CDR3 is TGCGCCAGCGGCCTCCACAGGGGTACTGAAGCTTTCTTT. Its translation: CASGLHRGTEAFF.

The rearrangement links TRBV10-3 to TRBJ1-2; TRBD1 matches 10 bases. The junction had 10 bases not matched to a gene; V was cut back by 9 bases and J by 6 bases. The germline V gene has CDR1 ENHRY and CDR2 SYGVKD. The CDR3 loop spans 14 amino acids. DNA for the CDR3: TGTGCCATTTCGGACAGGGGGACCCCCCATGGCTACACCTTC. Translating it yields CAISDRGTPHGYTF.

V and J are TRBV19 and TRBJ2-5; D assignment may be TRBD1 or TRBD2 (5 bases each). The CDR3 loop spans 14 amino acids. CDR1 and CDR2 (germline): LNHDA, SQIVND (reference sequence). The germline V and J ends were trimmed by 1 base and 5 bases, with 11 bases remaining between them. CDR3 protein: CASSIAPGPETQYF. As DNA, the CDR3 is TGTGCCAGTAGTATAGCCCCGGGGCCGGAGACCCAGTACTTC.

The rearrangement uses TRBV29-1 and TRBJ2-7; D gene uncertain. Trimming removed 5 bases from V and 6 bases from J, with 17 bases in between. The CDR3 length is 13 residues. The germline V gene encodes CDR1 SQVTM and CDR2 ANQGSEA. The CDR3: CSVWLGALGEQYF. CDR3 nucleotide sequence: TGCAGCGTTTGGTTAGGTGCCCTCGGCGAGCAGTACTTC.